The 18 T cell receptor beta chains listed next were all sequenced from one sample in a study of blood T cell repertoires in COVID-19. Data came from immunoSEQ multiplex PCR; TCRdb stores just in-frame clones and leaves some out. The data hold some 370,000 clones, with roughly four fifths observed a single time. Sequenced: PBMCs or T cells enriched from blood (not recorded which). These receptors originate from a woman in her forties or fifties who had recovered from COVID-19.

The CDR3 region is CASSSKLIAGGPYEQYF. DNA for the CDR3: TGTGCCAGCAGCTCAAAGCTCATAGCGGGGGGGCCCTACGAGCAGTACTTC. The chain carries TRBV5-6 and TRBJ2-7; 11 bases fit TRBD2. Germline V gene data show CDR1 as SGHDT and CDR2 as YYEEEE. Trimming cost V 3 bases and J 2 bases; bases outside gene matches: 10. The CDR3 contains 17 residues.

The CDR3 sequence is CASSFSDEGKLFF. The CDR3 DNA reads TGTGCCAGCAGTTTTTCAGACGAGGGAAAACTGTTTTTT. The genes are TRBV27 and TRBJ1-4; no clear D gene. The ends were cut back, 3 bases at V and 10 bases at J, with 12 bases in the middle. This CDR3 has 13 amino acids. Germline values: CDR1 MNHEY, CDR2 SMNVEV (reference sequence).

CDR3 coding DNA: TGTGCCAGCAGCCCGCGAGGAGGGAACGGAGGCTACACCTTC. This sequence encodes CASSPRGGNGGYTF. V usage is TRBV11-3 and J usage is TRBJ1-2; D call uncertain. The V end lost 5 bases, the J end lost 8 bases, and 18 bases lay between the germline ends. Germline CDR1 and CDR2: SGHNT and YENEEA. There are 14 residues in the CDR3. The full variable domain, completed using reference TRBV11-3 and TRBJ1-2, is EAGVVQSPRYKIIEKKQPVAFWCNPISGHNTLYWYLQNLGQGPELLIRYENEEAVDDSQLPKDRFSAERLKGVDSTLKIQPAELGDSAVYLCASSPRGGNGGYTFGSGTRLTVV.

This clone came up a few times. The V and J genes are TRBV6-5 and TRBJ1-2; D is ambiguous. CDR3 length equals 13 residues. V was cut by 5 bases and J by 5 bases, with 12 bases left in between. Germline V gives CDR1 MNHEY, CDR2 SVGAGI. The CDR3, as DNA: TGTGCCAGCAGTCGCCGAGGGCATTATGGCTACACCTTC. Its translation: CASSRRGHYGYTF.

V and J are TRBV2 and TRBJ1-5, with D maybe TRBD1 (6 bases). The germline CDR1 and CDR2 sequences are SNHLY and FYNNEI. This CDR3 region has 16 residues. V was clipped by 6 bases and J by 6 bases, with 21 bases between them. The CDR3 nucleotides read TGTGCCAGCAGCCTGATCAAATTACAGGGCTCTCAGCCCCAGCATTTT. Translating it yields CASSLIKLQGSQPQHF.

This clone showed up just once. The sample has other DNA sequences that encode this CDR3 too. The CDR3 loop is CASSVDSSYNEQFF. CDR3 sequence (DNA): TGTGCCAGCAGCGTAGACTCGTCCTACAATGAGCAGTTCTTC. This chain joins TRBV9 and TRBJ2-1; the D is unclear. The V and J ends lost 0 bases and 1 base respectively, with 5 bases between them. Germline loops: CDR1 SGDLS, CDR2 YYNGEE. CDR3 size: 14 residues.

The J gene is TRBJ2-1, the V gene TRBV7-3; TRBD2 might be the D (5 bases). Per germline, CDR1 SGHTA and CDR2 FQGTGA. The CDR3 is 15 residues long. V lost 1 base and J lost 4, with 11 bases in between. The CDR3 here is CASSLIRSGYNEQFF. DNA for the CDR3: TGTGCCAGCAGCTTAATAAGGTCGGGATACAATGAGCAGTTCTTC.

This chain joins TRBV12-3 or TRBV12-4 and TRBJ1-2; tentatively, D is TRBD1 (6 bases). V shed 10 bases and J shed 0 bases, with 12 bases lying between them. The CDR3 contains 13 residues. CDR3 coding DNA: TGTGCCACAAAAACAGGGTCTAACTATGGCTACACCTTC. It is translated as CATKTGSNYGYTF.

The rearrangement joins TRBV2 to TRBJ1-6, with 7 bases matching TRBD1. This CDR3 region has 15 residues. Germline values: CDR1 SNHLY, CDR2 FYNNEI. Losses at the gene ends were 5 bases for V and 7 bases for J; bases not matched to a gene: 8. Written as DNA, the CDR3 is TGTGCCAGCAGTACAACAGGGGAAGTGAATTCACCCCTCCACTTT. Its protein product is CASSTTGEVNSPLHF.

The V and J genes are TRBV6-5 and TRBJ1-6, with TRBD1 matching over 9 bases. Per the germline V gene, CDR1 is MNHEY and CDR2 is SVGAGI. This CDR3 comprises 14 residues. V gave up 8 bases and J gave up 10 bases; unmatched junction bases: 9. The CDR3 is CASSRGQGGSPLHF. The CDR3 DNA sequence: TGTGCCAGCTCTCGGGGACAGGGAGGGTCACCCCTCCACTTT.

The chain links TRBV9 to TRBJ1-2; 7 bases align to TRBD1. Germline V gene sequence: CDR1 SGDLS, CDR2 YYNGEE. With 4 bases clipped from V and 2 bases from J, the junction kept 5 bases outside the gene matches. The CDR3 has 14 residues. The DNA for the CDR3 is TGTGCCAGCAGCCCGAGGGGACAGAACTATGGCTACACCTTC. It yields the protein CASSPRGQNYGYTF.

The rearrangement joins TRBV6-5 to TRBJ1-2; 12 nucleotides agree with TRBD1. Germline V gives CDR1 MNHEY, CDR2 SVGAGI. The J segment lost 7 bases and the V segment lost 5 bases, leaving 8 bases of the junction unmatched. The CDR3 sequence is 15 residues long. The CDR3 sequence: CASSRPGQGAGGYTF. The CDR3, as DNA: TGTGCCAGCAGTAGACCGGGACAGGGGGCGGGTGGCTACACCTTC.

V and J are TRBV5-1 and TRBJ2-1; possibly TRBD2 for D (6 bases). Deletions cut 0 bases from V and 8 bases from J, with 12 bases between. The CDR3 has 14 residues. CDR1 is SGHRS and CDR2 is YFSETQ in the germline V gene. DNA for the CDR3: TGCGCCAGCAGCTTGGTAGCGGAGGACGATGAGCAGTTCTTC. Translated: CASSLVAEDDEQFF.

The chain combines TRBV3-1 (or the pseudogene TRBV3-2) with TRBJ2-7; weak D call: TRBD1 (5 bases). The V and J ends lost 7 bases and 2 bases respectively, with 30 bases between them. This CDR3 is built from 19 residues. Germline CDR1 LGHDT, CDR2 YNNKEL (reference sequence). CDR3 sequence reads: CASNPRLGWNRTGTYEQYF. The CDR3 bases are TGTGCCAGCAACCCCCGTTTAGGTTGGAACAGGACGGGTACCTACGAGCAGTACTTC.

This clone was seen just once. V and J are TRBV7-3 and TRBJ1-1; D is perhaps TRBD1 (5 bases). V dropped 6 bases and J dropped 4 bases, with 9 bases sitting between them. The CDR3 has 12 amino acids. CDR1 SGHTA and CDR2 FQGTGA come from the germline V gene. DNA of the CDR3: TGTGCCAGCAGTTCGCAGGGCACTGAAGCTTTCTTT. Protein product: CASSSQGTEAFF.

This rearrangement joins TRBV4-1 to TRBJ2-1; 10 bases line up with TRBD2. This CDR3 comprises 13 residues. The ends lost 6 bases at V and 7 bases at J; junction bases unmatched: 3. Germline CDR1 and CDR2: MGHRA and YSYEKL. This CDR3 is CASRNSGRNEQFF. The CDR3 DNA is TGCGCCAGCAGGAATAGCGGGAGGAATGAGCAGTTCTTC.

The chain has TRBV9 and TRBJ1-1, with D unclear. The CDR3 sequence is 13 residues long. V gave up 8 bases and J gave up 7 bases, with 18 bases separating them. Germline V gene data show CDR1 as SGDLS and CDR2 as YYNGEE. For the CDR3, the DNA is TGTGCCAGTGTTGGGCAGGTGGAGGGTGAAGCTTTCTTT. It translates to CASVGQVEGEAFF.

The CDR3 region is CASSIGTGAWGNTIYF. Here the CDR3 DNA reads TGTGCCAGTAGTATCGGGACAGGGGCTTGGGGAAACACCATATATTTT. The chain combines TRBV19 with TRBJ1-3; 10 nucleotides agree with TRBD1. The CDR3 is made up of 16 amino acids. CDR1 LNHDA and CDR2 SQIVND come from the germline V gene (reference sequence). After removal of 3 bases from V and 4 bases from J, the junction contained 6 bases not matched to a gene. Based on the CDR3 plus reference TRBV19 and TRBJ1-3, the full variable domain is DGGITQSPKYLFRKEGQNVTLSCEQNLNHDAMYWYRQDPGQGLRLIYYSQIVNDFQKGDIAEGYSVSREKKESFPLTVTSAQKNPTAFYLCASSIGTGAWGNTIYFGEGSWLTVV.